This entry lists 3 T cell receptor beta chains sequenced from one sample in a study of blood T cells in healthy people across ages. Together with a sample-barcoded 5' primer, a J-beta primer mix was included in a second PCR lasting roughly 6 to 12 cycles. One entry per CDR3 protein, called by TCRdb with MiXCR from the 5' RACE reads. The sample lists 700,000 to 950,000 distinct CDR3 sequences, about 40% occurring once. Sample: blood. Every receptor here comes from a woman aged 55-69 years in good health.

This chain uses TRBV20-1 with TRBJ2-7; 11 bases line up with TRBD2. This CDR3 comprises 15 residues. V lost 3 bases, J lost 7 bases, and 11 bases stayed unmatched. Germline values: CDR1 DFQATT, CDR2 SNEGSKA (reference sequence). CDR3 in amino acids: CSARAIAGGPGEQYF. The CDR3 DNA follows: TGCAGTGCTAGGGCCATAGCGGGAGGGCCGGGTGAGCAGTACTTC.

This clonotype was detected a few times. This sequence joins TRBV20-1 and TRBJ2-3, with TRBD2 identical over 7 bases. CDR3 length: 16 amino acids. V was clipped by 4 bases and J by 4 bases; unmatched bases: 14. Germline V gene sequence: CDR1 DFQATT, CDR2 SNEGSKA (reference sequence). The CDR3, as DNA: TGCAGTGCTATTCCCCCTCAGCGGGGAAGGGCAGATACGCAGTATTTT. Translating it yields CSAIPPQRGRADTQYF.

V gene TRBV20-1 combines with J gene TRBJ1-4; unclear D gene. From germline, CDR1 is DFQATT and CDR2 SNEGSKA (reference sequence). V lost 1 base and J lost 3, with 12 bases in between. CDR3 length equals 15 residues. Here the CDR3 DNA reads TGCAGTGCTAGAGCCACGGGGTTCCCTAATGAAAAACTGTTTTTT. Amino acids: CSARATGFPNEKLFF.